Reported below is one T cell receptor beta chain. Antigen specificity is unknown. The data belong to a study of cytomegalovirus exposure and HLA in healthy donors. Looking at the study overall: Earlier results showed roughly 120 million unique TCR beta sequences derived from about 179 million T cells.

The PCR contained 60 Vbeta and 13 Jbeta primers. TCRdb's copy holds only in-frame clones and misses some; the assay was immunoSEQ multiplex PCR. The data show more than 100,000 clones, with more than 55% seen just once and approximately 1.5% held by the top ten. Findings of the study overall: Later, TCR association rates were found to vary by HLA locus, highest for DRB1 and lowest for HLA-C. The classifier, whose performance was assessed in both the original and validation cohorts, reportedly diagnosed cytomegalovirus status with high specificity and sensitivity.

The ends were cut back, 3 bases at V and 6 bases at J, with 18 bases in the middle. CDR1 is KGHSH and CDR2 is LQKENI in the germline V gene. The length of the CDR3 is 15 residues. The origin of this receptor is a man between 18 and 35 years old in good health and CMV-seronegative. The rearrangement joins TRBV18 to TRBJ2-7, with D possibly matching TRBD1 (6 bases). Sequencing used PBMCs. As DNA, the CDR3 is TGTGCCAGCTCACCCCTAAGACAGGATACCGCCGAGCAGTACTTC. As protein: CASSPLRQDTAEQYF.